These 4 T cell receptor beta chains were sequenced from one sample in a study of control samples from healthy donors and cancer patients. Assay: immunoSEQ multiplex PCR; the TCRdb copy retains only in-frame clones and omits some. The data contain 90,000 to 110,000 clones, 90% of them singletons. The sample comprised blood. Receptors were obtained from a human donor in good health. The donor label of this sample is uncertain.

The chain couples TRBV11-2 to TRBJ1-1; TRBD1 agrees at 9 bases. The CDR3 runs to 14 residues. Germline loops: CDR1 SGHAT, CDR2 FQNNGV. V was clipped by 4 bases and J by 6 bases; unmatched bases: 6. CDR3 amino acids: CASSSHRGQAEAFF. DNA of the CDR3: TGTGCCAGCAGCTCCCACAGGGGGCAAGCTGAAGCTTTCTTT.

This chain uses TRBV30 with TRBJ1-4; D may be TRBD1 (5 bases). The CDR3 sequence is 12 residues long. V dropped 3 bases and J dropped 9 bases, with 11 bases sitting between them. The germline gives CDR1 GTSNPN, CDR2 SVGIG (reference sequence). CDR3 in amino acids: CAWSDGGQKLFF. The CDR3, as DNA: TGTGCCTGGAGCGATGGGGGTCAAAAACTGTTTTTT. Supplemented by reference TRBV30 and TRBJ1-4, the full variable domain reads SQTIHQWPATLVQPVGSPLSLECTVEGTSNPNLYWYRQAAGRGLQLLFYSVGIGQISSEVPQNLSASRPQDRQFILSSKKLLLSDSGFYLCAWSDGGQKLFFGSGTQLSVL.

The V and J genes are TRBV19 and TRBJ1-1; TRBD1 might be the D (6 bases). The V gene lost 10 bases and the J gene lost 7 bases, with 13 bases spanning the gap. Germline CDR1 is LNHDA and CDR2 is SQIVND (reference sequence). This CDR3 has 11 amino acids. CDR3 in DNA: TGTGCCACCAGCAGGGGATTTGAAGCTTTCTTT. Protein product: CATSRGFEAFF.

The chain couples TRBV28 to TRBJ1-4; the D is unclear. The ends were cut back, 3 bases at V and 0 bases at J, with 5 bases in the middle. The CDR3 runs to 14 residues. Germline V gene lookup returns CDR1 MDHEN and CDR2 SYDVKM. The CDR3: CASSLPATNEKLFF. The DNA of the CDR3 is TGTGCCAGCAGTTTGCCCGCAACTAATGAAAAACTGTTTTTT.